The rows below give T cell receptor beta chains drawn from one sample of a study of blood T cell repertoires in COVID-19. Only in-frame clones appear in the TCRdb table, and some are missing; sequencing was by immunoSEQ multiplex PCR. The repertoire includes about 170,000 clones, around 90% of them detected once, and under 3% sits in the top ten. The sequenced sample was peripheral blood. These receptors were taken from a woman aged 80 or over with COVID-19, enrolled during active disease. The CDR3 runs from the conserved cysteine through the conserved F or W. The D gene is left open where the match is weak. A clone size is listed for some rows: how often the clone was seen (once, few, many), or a class if it is expanded.

TRBV18	.	TRBJ1-3	once	TGTGCCAGCTCACCGGCGAGGGGGGGATACTCTGGAAACACCATATATTTT	CASSPARGGYSGNTIYF
TRBV7-2	.	TRBJ2-7	.	TGTGCCAGCAGCTTTATGAAGGGGATTCCCTACGAGCAGTACTTC	CASSFMKGIPYEQYF
TRBV6-5	.	TRBJ2-2	.	TGTGCCAGCAGTTACCCTTGGACAGCCGGGGAGCTGTTTTTT	CASSYPWTAGELFF
TRBV5-6	.	TRBJ2-7	.	TGTGCCAGCAGCCGCCCAGAGACGGGGTCCTACGAGCAGTACTTC	CASSRPETGSYEQYF
TRBV12-3/TRBV12-4	TRBD1	TRBJ2-7	.	TGTGCCAGCAGTTTACAGGGGGTCTACGAGCAGTACTTC	CASSLQGVYEQYF
TRBV6-5	.	TRBJ1-4	.	TGTGCCAGCAGCCCGGACTATGCAACTAATGAAAAACTGTTTTTT	CASSPDYATNEKLFF
TRBV6-5	TRBD1	TRBJ1-5	.	TGTGCCAGCAGTACACCTTCCCAGGGACAGACCCATTTT	CASSTPSQGQTHF
TRBV19	TRBD1	TRBJ1-2	.	TGTGCCAGCGGACGGGACAGGGGTTCAGTTGGCTACACCTTC	CASGRDRGSVGYTF
TRBV4-3	.	TRBJ1-5	.	TGCGCCAGCAGCCAAGACAGATTCCAACCCCAGCATTTT	CASSQDRFQPQHF
TRBV27	TRBD1	TRBJ1-4	.	TGTGCCAGCAGTTTATGGGGGACAGGCAATGAAAAACTGTTTTTT	CASSLWGTGNEKLFF
TRBV10-3	.	TRBJ2-5	.	TGTGCCATCAGTGAGTCACCAGGTTCCCAAGAGACCCAGTACTTC	CAISESPGSQETQYF
TRBV9	TRBD2	TRBJ2-3	once	TGTGCCAGCAGCGTAGGTCTAGCGGGAGACGGTACGCAGTATTTT	CASSVGLAGDGTQYF
TRBV4-3	.	TRBJ1-2	once	TGCGCCAGCAGCCAAGATGTCGCGGACTATGGCTACACCTTC	CASSQDVADYGYTF
TRBV6-2/TRBV6-3	.	TRBJ2-7	.	TGTGCCAGCAGTTATGGGAGAATAGAAAACGAGCAGTACTTC	CASSYGRIENEQYF
TRBV12-3/TRBV12-4	.	TRBJ1-5	.	TGTGCCAGCAGTTTGGTCGCGGGTCAGCCCCAGCATTTT	CASSLVAGQPQHF
TRBV19	.	TRBJ1-2	.	TGTGCCAGTAGTATAGATGTGGCCCGTGGCTATGGCTACACCTTC	CASSIDVARGYGYTF
TRBV28	.	TRBJ2-3	.	TGTGCCTCCCGGACCCCCAAGAGGGCGTCAGATACGCAGTATTTT	CASRTPKRASDTQYF
TRBV7-8	.	TRBJ2-1	few	TGTGCCAGCAGTCACCACAGACTACAGGGCTACAATGAGCAGTTCTTC	CASSHHRLQGYNEQFF
TRBV27	.	TRBJ1-1	.	TGTGCCAGCAGTTTTCAGGGGCAGGGCACTGAAGCTTTCTTT	CASSFQGQGTEAFF
TRBV11-2	.	TRBJ2-7	.	TGTGCCAGCAGCCGTTCTCGAGGAGCCTACGAGCAGTACTTC	CASSRSRGAYEQYF
TRBV14	.	TRBJ1-1	.	TGTGCCAGCAGCCAAGATTATGGCAGCACTGAAGCTTTCTTT	CASSQDYGSTEAFF
TRBV7-2	TRBD2	TRBJ2-7	.	TGTGCCAGCAGCTTAGCGCTAGCGGGAGGATACGGGGACGAGCAGTACTTC	CASSLALAGGYGDEQYF
TRBV11-3	TRBD1	TRBJ1-1	.	TGTGCCAGCAGCTTAGGACAGGGAGGAGATACTGAAGCTTTCTTT	CASSLGQGGDTEAFF
TRBV12-3/TRBV12-4	.	TRBJ1-1	.	TGTGCCAGCAGCTTAACTTCGAACACTGAAGCTTTCTTT	CASSLTSNTEAFF
TRBV9	.	TRBJ2-7	.	TGTGCCAGCAGCGTAGGTACAATCTCCTACGAGCAGTACTTC	CASSVGTISYEQYF
TRBV6-5	.	TRBJ2-2	.	TGTGCCAGCAGTTACCGTCAGGGCACCGGGGAGCTGTTTTTT	CASSYRQGTGELFF
TRBV6-5	.	TRBJ1-5	few	TGTGCCACAGCAAGGGACAACAATCAGCCCCAGCATTTT	CATARDNNQPQHF
TRBV19	TRBD2	TRBJ2-2	.	TGTGCCAGTAGTAGAACTAGCGGGAGCTACACCGGGGAGCTGTTTTTT	CASSRTSGSYTGELFF
TRBV10-3	.	TRBJ1-2	.	TGTGCCATCGGACAGCCTACCCTAGGGACCTATGGCTACACCTTC	CAIGQPTLGTYGYTF
TRBV6-2/TRBV6-3	.	TRBJ2-5	once	TGTGCCAGCAGTTACTCGTTTGCGGGAGAGACCCAGTACTTC	CASSYSFAGETQYF
TRBV2	.	TRBJ2-6	once	TGTGCCAGCAGTGAATCTGCGGTCTCTGGGGCCAACGTCCTGACTTTC	CASSESAVSGANVLTF
TRBV28	TRBD1	TRBJ2-1	.	TGTGCCAGCAGTTTAAACAGACAGGGACCCTACAATGAGCAGTTCTTC	CASSLNRQGPYNEQFF
TRBV19	.	TRBJ1-5	.	TGTGCCAGTAGTAGGGCCAGGGGTCGCAATCAGCCCCAGCATTTT	CASSRARGRNQPQHF
TRBV28	.	TRBJ1-6	few	TGTGCCAGCAGCACCCCCACGGGCGCGGGTTCACCCCTCCACTTT	CASSTPTGAGSPLHF
TRBV28	TRBD2	TRBJ2-5	.	TGTGCCAGCAGACTAGCGCTATTTCAAGAGACCCAGTACTTC	CASRLALFQETQYF
TRBV19	.	TRBJ1-6	.	TGTGCCAGCTCCCCGACGGGGGGGAATTCACCCCTCCACTTT	CASSPTGGNSPLHF
TRBV9	TRBD1	TRBJ2-3	.	TGTGCCAGCAGCGTAGAGGGACAGGGAGGTACAGATACGCAGTATTTT	CASSVEGQGGTDTQYF
TRBV6-1	.	TRBJ2-5	.	TGTGCCAGCAGTGAATTTCACTCGGAGACCCAGTACTTC	CASSEFHSETQYF
TRBV7-2	.	TRBJ1-4	.	TGTGCCAGCAGCCCCGCGCGGGACTCAGAAAAACTGTTTTTT	CASSPARDSEKLFF
TRBV19	.	TRBJ1-5	.	TGTGCCAGTAGTCCCCCGGGAACCTTCAATCAGCCCCAGCATTTT	CASSPPGTFNQPQHF
TRBV4-1	.	TRBJ2-5	.	TGCGCCAGCAGCCAACTCCTGTCTCGGGGGTTACAAGAGACCCAGTACTTC	CASSQLLSRGLQETQYF
TRBV18	TRBD1	TRBJ1-5	.	TGTGCCAGCTCACCCGGGACAGGGAATCAGCCCCAGCATTTT	CASSPGTGNQPQHF
TRBV5-1	TRBD1	TRBJ1-6	.	TGCGCCAGCAGCTTGGTTGGGACAGGTGAATCACCCCTCCACTTT	CASSLVGTGESPLHF
TRBV23-1	.	TRBJ2-6	.	TGCGCCAGCAGTCAATCCGGCTCTGGGGCCAACGTCCTGACTTTC	CASSQSGSGANVLTF
TRBV29-1	TRBD1	TRBJ1-1	.	TGCAGCGTTGAAGGTTTACCCTCCGGGACAGGGGGCAATGCTTTCTTT	CSVEGLPSGTGGNAFF
TRBV19	TRBD1	TRBJ1-2	.	TGTGCCAGCCGAGATCGGACAGGGGTTTATGGCTACACCTTC	CASRDRTGVYGYTF
TRBV5-1	TRBD2	TRBJ2-3	.	TGCGCCAGCAGCTCGGGACTAGCGGGAAAGGTAGATACGCAGTATTTT	CASSSGLAGKVDTQYF
TRBV5-1	TRBD1	TRBJ1-1	.	TGCGCCAGCAGCTTGAATACAGGGGGCCTCGACACTGAAGCTTTCTTT	CASSLNTGGLDTEAFF
TRBV15	TRBD2	TRBJ2-1	.	TGTGCCACCAGCAGAGGGGGGACTAGCGGGAGTGATGAGCAGTTCTTC	CATSRGGTSGSDEQFF
TRBV13	.	TRBJ2-2	once	TGTGCCAGCAGCTTAAACAGGGACACCGGGGAGCTGTTTTTT	CASSLNRDTGELFF
TRBV5-3	TRBD1	TRBJ1-2	.	TGTGCCAGAAGCTCCCCGGGGAGACAGGGTAACTATGGCTACACCTTC	CARSSPGRQGNYGYTF